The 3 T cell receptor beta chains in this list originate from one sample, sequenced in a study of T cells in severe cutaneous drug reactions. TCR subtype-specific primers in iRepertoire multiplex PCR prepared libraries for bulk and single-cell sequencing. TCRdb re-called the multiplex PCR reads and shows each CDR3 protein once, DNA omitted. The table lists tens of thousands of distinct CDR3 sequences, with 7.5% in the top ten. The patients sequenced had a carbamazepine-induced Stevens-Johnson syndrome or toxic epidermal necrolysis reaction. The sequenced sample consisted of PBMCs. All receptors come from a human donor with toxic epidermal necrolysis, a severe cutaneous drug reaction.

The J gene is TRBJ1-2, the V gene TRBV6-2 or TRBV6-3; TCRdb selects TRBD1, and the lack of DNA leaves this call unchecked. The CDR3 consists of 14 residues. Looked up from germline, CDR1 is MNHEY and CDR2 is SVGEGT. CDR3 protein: CASSYSLGTYGYTF.

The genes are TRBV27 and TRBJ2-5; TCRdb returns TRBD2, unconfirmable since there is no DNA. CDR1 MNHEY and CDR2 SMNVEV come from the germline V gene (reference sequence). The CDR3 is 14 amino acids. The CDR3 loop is CASSLTSGSQTQYF.

The CDR3 is CASSYYGPGEQFF. The rearrangement joins TRBV6-2 or TRBV6-3 to TRBJ2-1; TCRdb lists TRBD1, though no DNA is available to test this call. Per the germline V gene, CDR1 is MNHEY and CDR2 is SVGEGT. This CDR3 has 13 residues.